These 23 T cell receptor beta chains originate from one sample sequenced in a study of technical replicates of blood from a handful of donors. Profiled with immunoSEQ multiplex PCR; TCRdb holds only in-frame clones, not every one. The sample has over 10,000 clones, 95% seen once. The sequenced material came from PBMCs. The source of these receptors is a human donor in good health.

V and J are TRBV27 and TRBJ1-2; D not resolved. This CDR3 comprises 13 residues. Trimming took 4 bases from V and 8 from J, leaving 14 bases between them. Germline V gene sequence: CDR1 MNHEY, CDR2 SMNVEV (reference sequence). The CDR3 here is CASSSVWRGGYTF. CDR3 in DNA: TGTGCCAGCAGTTCCGTATGGAGAGGCGGCTACACCTTC.

CDR3 amino acids: CASSMGQGETYEQYF. CDR3 nucleotides: TGTGCCAGTAGTATGGGACAGGGGGAAACCTACGAGCAGTACTTC. This chain joins TRBV19 and TRBJ2-7; TRBD1 matches at 11 bases. The CDR3 sequence is 15 residues long. Germline CDR1 LNHDA, CDR2 SQIVND (reference sequence). Trimming cost V 3 bases and J 2 bases; bases outside gene matches: 3.

This chain links TRBV25-1 with TRBJ1-1; 7 bases line up with TRBD1. This CDR3 has 16 residues. The germline gives CDR1 MGHDK, CDR2 SYGVNS. Trimming took 2 bases from V and 4 from J; bases not matched to a gene: 10. As DNA, the CDR3 is TGTGCCAGCAGTGAAAGGGTCAGGGGGTCAGGCACTGAAGCTTTCTTT. It translates to CASSERVRGSGTEAFF. Looking up the rest from reference TRBV25-1 and TRBJ1-1 gives the full variable domain: EADIYQTPRYLVIGTGKKITLECSQTMGHDKMYWYQQDPGMELHLIHYSYGVNSTEKGDLSSESTVSRIRTEHFPLTLESARPSHTSQYLCASSERVRGSGTEAFFGQGTRLTVV.

V and J are TRBV19 and TRBJ2-1; D perhaps matches TRBD2 (6 bases). Germline values: CDR1 LNHDA, CDR2 SQIVND (reference sequence). CDR3 length equals 17 residues. V was clipped by 3 bases and J by 2 bases, with 17 bases between them. In nucleotides, the CDR3 is TGTGCCAGTAGTATGGAAACGGGAGTGTCTCCCTACAATGAGCAGTTCTTC. Translating it yields CASSMETGVSPYNEQFF. The full variable domain, rest sourced from reference TRBV19 and TRBJ2-1, is DGGITQSPKYLFRKEGQNVTLSCEQNLNHDAMYWYRQDPGQGLRLIYYSQIVNDFQKGDIAEGYSVSREKKESFPLTVTSAQKNPTAFYLCASSMETGVSPYNEQFFGPGTRLTVL.

The V and J genes are TRBV27 and TRBJ2-3, with D perhaps matching TRBD1 (6 bases). The CDR3 has 15 residues. Trimming shortened V by 2 bases and J by 2 bases, and 11 bases separated the two germline ends. Germline-derived CDR1 and CDR2 are MNHEY and SMNVEV (reference sequence). The CDR3 region is CASSLRQENTDTQYF. Written as DNA, the CDR3 is TGTGCCAGCAGTTTAAGACAGGAGAACACAGATACGCAGTATTTT.

This chain links TRBV27 with TRBJ2-3; TRBD2 is a possible D gene (6 bases). The CDR3 spans 16 residues. The V gene's germline CDR1 is MNHEY and CDR2 SMNVEV (reference sequence). Trimming pared 4 bases from V and 2 bases from J, leaving 16 bases between. The CDR3 reads CASSSLLAGNTDTQYF. The DNA for the CDR3 is TGTGCCAGCAGTTCCTTACTTGCGGGGAACACAGATACGCAGTATTTT.

The CDR3 reads CASSSSVTLGADTQYF. The CDR3 region has the DNA TGCGCCAGCAGCTCCTCGGTCACCTTAGGGGCAGATACGCAGTATTTT. The chain recombines TRBV5-1 with TRBJ2-3; D might be TRBD1 (5 bases). V shed 3 bases and J shed 4 bases, with 18 bases lying between them. The germline gives CDR1 SGHRS, CDR2 YFSETQ. This CDR3 is built from 16 residues.

This clone was seen just once. V gene TRBV10-3 combines with J gene TRBJ2-5; 10 nucleotides agree with TRBD1. There are 16 residues in the CDR3. CDR1 ENHRY and CDR2 SYGVKD come from the germline V gene. The ends lost 2 bases at V and 2 bases at J; junction bases unmatched: 5. The CDR3 protein is CAISEPKGQGQETQYF. The CDR3 coding sequence is TGTGCCATCAGTGAGCCCAAGGGACAGGGGCAAGAGACCCAGTACTTC.

V usage is TRBV21-1 and J usage is TRBJ2-1; the D call in the table, TRBD2, was not verified against the DNA. TRBV21-1 is a recognized pseudogene. This CDR3 has 17 amino acids. DNA of the CDR3: TGTGCCAGCAGCAAAGCTGGGGGGTTCCCAACCTACAATGAGCAGTTCTTC. Translating it yields CASSKAGGFPTYNEQFF.

In its sample, this clone was seen once. The DNA of the CDR3 is TGTGCCAGCAGCCCTGGGACAGGGGTCAACGAGCAGTACTTC. Encoded protein: CASSPGTGVNEQYF. J is TRBJ2-7 and V is TRBV7-9; 10 bases map to TRBD1. The junction had 6 bases not matched to a gene; V was cut back by 5 bases and J by 5 bases. The germline V gene has CDR1 SEHNR and CDR2 FQNEAQ (reference sequence). The CDR3 sequence is 14 residues long. Filled out from reference TRBV7-9 and TRBJ2-7, the complete variable domain reads DTGVSQNPRHKITKRGQNVTFRCDPISEHNRLYWYRQTLGQGPEFLTYFQNEAQLEKSRLLSDRFSAERPKGSFSTLEIQRTEQGDSAMYLCASSPGTGVNEQYFGPGTRLTVT.

The V and J genes are TRBV6-4 and TRBJ2-1; perhaps TRBD2 as D (6 bases). Germline CDR1 MRHNA, CDR2 SNTAGT. The CDR3 runs 15 residues. V was trimmed by 0 bases and J by 0 bases, leaving 6 bases between them. The CDR3 reads CASSDSSGSYNEQFF. As DNA, the CDR3 is TGTGCCAGCAGTGACTCTAGCGGCTCCTACAATGAGCAGTTCTTC.

V usage is TRBV18 and J usage is TRBJ2-5; D call uncertain. CDR3 length: 12 amino acids. Germline CDR1 is KGHSH and CDR2 is LQKENI. V dropped 5 bases and J dropped 3 bases, with 7 bases sitting between them. CDR3 DNA sequence: TGTGCCAGCTCATGGCCAGAAGAGACCCAGTACTTC. It yields the protein CASSWPEETQYF.

The chain recombines TRBV28 with TRBJ1-3; D possibly corresponds to TRBD1 (5 bases). CDR1 and CDR2 from the germline V gene are MDHEN and SYDVKM. This CDR3 is 16 amino acids long. Trimming shortened V by 6 bases and J by 0 bases, and 15 bases separated the two germline ends. The CDR3: CASSGHIISSGNTIYF. For the CDR3, the DNA is TGTGCCAGCAGCGGACACATAATTAGCTCTGGAAACACCATATATTTT.

This CDR3 is CAWKRGQGGIYGYTF. The DNA of the CDR3 is TGTGCCTGGAAAAGAGGACAGGGTGGGATCTATGGCTACACCTTC. The chain couples TRBV30 to TRBJ1-2; 8 nucleotides line up with TRBD1. The trim removed 4 bases at V and 4 bases at J, leaving 11 bases unmatched. CDR1 and CDR2 from the germline V gene are GTSNPN and SVGIG (reference sequence). This CDR3 comprises 15 residues.

This clone was picked up one time. The CDR3: CASSLPTGQETQYF. DNA for the CDR3: TGTGCCAGCAGCTTACCGACAGGTCAAGAGACCCAGTACTTC. This chain connects TRBV7-2 to TRBJ2-5; a possible D gene is TRBD1 (6 bases). The CDR3 spans 14 residues. V dropped 2 bases and J dropped 2 bases, with 9 bases sitting between them. In germline, CDR1 is SGHTA, CDR2 FQGNSA.

V usage is TRBV7-9 and J usage is TRBJ2-1; D uncertain. The CDR3 runs 13 residues. V shed 2 bases and J shed 9 bases, with 11 bases lying between them. Per the germline V gene, CDR1 is SEHNR and CDR2 is FQNEAQ (reference sequence). CDR3 region: CASSLYKEREQFF. CDR3 nucleotide sequence: TGTGCCAGCAGCTTATATAAAGAGCGTGAGCAGTTCTTC. The full variable domain, its missing parts supplied by reference TRBV7-9 and TRBJ2-1, is DTGVSQNPRHKITKRGQNVTFRCDPISEHNRLYWYRQTLGQGPEFLTYFQNEAQLEKSRLLSDRFSAERPKGSFSTLEIQRTEQGDSAMYLCASSLYKEREQFFGPGTRLTVL.

The rearrangement uses TRBV5-1 and TRBJ2-2, with no clear D. Germline CDR1 is SGHRS and CDR2 is YFSETQ. CDR3 length: 14 residues. Deletions cut 0 bases from V and 3 bases from J, with 6 bases between. CDR3 loop: CASSLGQYTGELFF. CDR3 bases: TGCGCCAGCAGCTTGGGACAATACACCGGGGAGCTGTTTTTT.

The rearrangement uses TRBV18 and TRBJ1-3, with D hard to call. Germline V CDR1 and CDR2: KGHSH, LQKENI. The V end lost 3 bases, the J end lost 0 bases, and 12 bases lay between the germline ends. The CDR3 runs to 16 residues. CDR3 region: CASSPILPDSGNTIYF. CDR3 DNA: TGTGCCAGCTCACCGATACTGCCCGACTCTGGAAACACCATATATTTT.

The chain couples TRBV30 to TRBJ2-5, with TRBD1 as a possible D gene (6 bases). With 2 bases removed from V and 7 bases from J, the gap between germline ends came to 14 bases. The germline gives CDR1 GTSNPN, CDR2 SVGIG (reference sequence). The CDR3 has 13 residues. The DNA for the CDR3 is TGTGCCTGGAGTCGGGTGGGGGCCGGGACCCAGTACTTC. Its translation: CAWSRVGAGTQYF.

The rearrangement joins TRBV9 to TRBJ2-2, with 9 bases matching TRBD1. Germline lookup yields CDR1 SGDLS and CDR2 YYNGEE. V lost 4 bases, J lost 4 bases, and 11 bases stayed unmatched. The CDR3 extends over 17 amino acids. The CDR3 here is CASSSHRRDRATGELFF. CDR3 nucleotides: TGTGCCAGCAGCTCCCACCGTAGGGACAGGGCCACCGGGGAGCTGTTTTTT.

This clone showed up just once. This chain uses TRBV5-6 with TRBJ2-5; D may be TRBD2 (5 bases). Looked up from germline, CDR1 is SGHDT and CDR2 is YYEEEE. The ends were cut back, 4 bases at V and 4 bases at J, with 8 bases in the middle. CDR3 length: 12 residues. The CDR3 region is CASSIGGETQYF. The CDR3 coding sequence is TGTGCCAGCAGCATCGGAGGAGAGACCCAGTACTTC.

The chain carries TRBV27 and TRBJ1-1; D is perhaps TRBD1 (6 bases). CDR1 is MNHEY and CDR2 is SMNVEV in the germline V gene (reference sequence). This CDR3 region has 12 residues. V was clipped by 8 bases and J by 1 base, with 8 bases between them. CDR3 residues: CASGTQNTEAFF. CDR3 coding DNA: TGTGCCAGCGGGACACAGAACACTGAAGCTTTCTTT.

As DNA, the CDR3 is TGTGCCAGCAGTCTGACAGCGTCTAGCACAGATACGCAGTATTTT. Its translation is CASSLTASSTDTQYF. V usage is TRBV27 and J usage is TRBJ2-3, with D possibly being TRBD1 (5 bases). The V and J ends lost 5 bases and 0 bases respectively, with 12 bases between them. This CDR3 comprises 15 residues. CDR1 and CDR2 from the germline V gene are MNHEY and SMNVEV (reference sequence).